Ten or more counts support the clone carrying this T cell receptor beta chain. This sample is part of a study of T cells after yellow fever vaccination. MiXCR, applied by TCRdb to the 5' RACE reads, yields one record per CDR3 protein. Altogether around 350,000 distinct CDR3 sequences are present, about 6% being singletons, with the ten largest covering 15%. Germline CDR1 SGHTA, CDR2 FQGNSA. CDR3 length: 15 residues. V lost 4 bases and J lost 7, with 20 bases in between. The source material was PBMCs, sampled 5 days after the yellow fever booster vaccination. The source is a man younger than 40 who received the YFV17D yellow fever vaccine. The chain links TRBV7-2 to TRBJ2-7, with unresolved D. The CDR3 DNA follows: TGTGCCAGCAGCTCTTCCGGTTCAGACCTATGGGAGCAGTACTTC. This encodes CASSSSGSDLWEQYF. The complete variable domain, with remaining parts taken from reference TRBV7-2 and TRBJ2-7, reads GAGVSQSPSNKVTEKGKDVELRCDPISGHTALYWYRQSLGQGLEFLIYFQGNSAPDKSGLPSDRFSAERTGGSVSTLTIQRTQQEDSAVYLCASSSSGSDLWEQYFGPGTRLTVT.